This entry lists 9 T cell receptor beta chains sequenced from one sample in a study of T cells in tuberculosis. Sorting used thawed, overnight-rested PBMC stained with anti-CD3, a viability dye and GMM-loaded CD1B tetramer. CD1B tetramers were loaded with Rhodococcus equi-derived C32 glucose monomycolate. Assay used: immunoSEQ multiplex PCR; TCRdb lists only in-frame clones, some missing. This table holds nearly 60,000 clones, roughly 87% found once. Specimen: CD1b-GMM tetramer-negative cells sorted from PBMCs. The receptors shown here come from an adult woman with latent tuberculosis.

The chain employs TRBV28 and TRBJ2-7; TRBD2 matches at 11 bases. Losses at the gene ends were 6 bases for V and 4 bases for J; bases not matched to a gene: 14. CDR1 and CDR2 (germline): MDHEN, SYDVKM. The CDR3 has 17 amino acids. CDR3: CASRSSASSGRLYEQYF. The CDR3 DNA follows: TGTGCCAGCAGATCCTCCGCTTCTAGCGGGAGGTTGTACGAGCAGTACTTC.

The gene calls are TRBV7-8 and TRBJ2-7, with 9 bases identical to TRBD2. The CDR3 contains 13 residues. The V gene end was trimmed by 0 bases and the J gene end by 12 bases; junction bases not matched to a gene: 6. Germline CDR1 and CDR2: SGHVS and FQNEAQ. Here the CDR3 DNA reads TGTGCCAGCAGCTTAGCGGAGGGGACTAGCACGTACTTC. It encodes CASSLAEGTSTYF.

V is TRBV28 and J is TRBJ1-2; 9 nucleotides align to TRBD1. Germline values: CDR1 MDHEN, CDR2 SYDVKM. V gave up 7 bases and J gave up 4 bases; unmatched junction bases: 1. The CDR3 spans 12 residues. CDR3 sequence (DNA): TGTGCCAGCACGACAGGGGGCTATGGCTACACCTTC. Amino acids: CASTTGGYGYTF.

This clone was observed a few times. CDR3 sequence (DNA): TGTGCCAGCAGCTCAGTCGGGGACAGGGTCTCCTACGAGCAGTACTTC. Residues: CASSSVGDRVSYEQYF. The gene calls are TRBV7-9 and TRBJ2-7; 9 bases agree with TRBD1. Germline loops: CDR1 SEHNR, CDR2 FQNEAQ (reference sequence). After removal of 4 bases from V and 0 bases from J, the junction contained 7 bases not matched to a gene. This CDR3 contains 16 residues.

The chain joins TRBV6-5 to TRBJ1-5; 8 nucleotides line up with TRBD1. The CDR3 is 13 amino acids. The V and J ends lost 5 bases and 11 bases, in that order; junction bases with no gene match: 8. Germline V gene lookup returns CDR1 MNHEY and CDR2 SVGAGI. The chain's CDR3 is CASSEGRGLAQHF. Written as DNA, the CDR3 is TGTGCCAGCAGTGAAGGCAGGGGGCTGGCCCAGCATTTT.

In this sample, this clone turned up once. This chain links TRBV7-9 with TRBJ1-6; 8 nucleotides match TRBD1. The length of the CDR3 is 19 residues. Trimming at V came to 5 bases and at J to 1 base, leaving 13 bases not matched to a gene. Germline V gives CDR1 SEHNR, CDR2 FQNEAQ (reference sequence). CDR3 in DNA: TGTGCCAGCAGCGTGGGGGACAGGCGGCGTAGGTCCTATAATTCACCCCTCCACTTT. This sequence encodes CASSVGDRRRRSYNSPLHF.

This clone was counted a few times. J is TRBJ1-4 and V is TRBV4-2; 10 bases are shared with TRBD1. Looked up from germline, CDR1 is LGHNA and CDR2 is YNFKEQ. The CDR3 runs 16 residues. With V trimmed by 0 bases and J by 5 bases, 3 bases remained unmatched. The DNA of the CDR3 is TGTGCCAGCAGCCAAGATCTGGGACAGGGGAATGAAAAACTGTTTTTT. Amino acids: CASSQDLGQGNEKLFF.

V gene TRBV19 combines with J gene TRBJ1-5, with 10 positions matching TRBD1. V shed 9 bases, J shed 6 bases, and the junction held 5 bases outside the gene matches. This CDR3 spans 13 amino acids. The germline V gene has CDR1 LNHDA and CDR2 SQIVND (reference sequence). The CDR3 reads CASGTGALQPQHF. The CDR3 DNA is TGTGCCAGCGGGACAGGGGCACTTCAGCCCCAGCATTTT.

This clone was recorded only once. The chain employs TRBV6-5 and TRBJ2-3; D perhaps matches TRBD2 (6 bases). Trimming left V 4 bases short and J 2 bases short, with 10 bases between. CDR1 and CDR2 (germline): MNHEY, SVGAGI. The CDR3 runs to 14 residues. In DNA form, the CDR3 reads TGTGCCAGCAGTTCCCGGGACTTCACAGATACGCAGTATTTT. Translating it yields CASSSRDFTDTQYF.